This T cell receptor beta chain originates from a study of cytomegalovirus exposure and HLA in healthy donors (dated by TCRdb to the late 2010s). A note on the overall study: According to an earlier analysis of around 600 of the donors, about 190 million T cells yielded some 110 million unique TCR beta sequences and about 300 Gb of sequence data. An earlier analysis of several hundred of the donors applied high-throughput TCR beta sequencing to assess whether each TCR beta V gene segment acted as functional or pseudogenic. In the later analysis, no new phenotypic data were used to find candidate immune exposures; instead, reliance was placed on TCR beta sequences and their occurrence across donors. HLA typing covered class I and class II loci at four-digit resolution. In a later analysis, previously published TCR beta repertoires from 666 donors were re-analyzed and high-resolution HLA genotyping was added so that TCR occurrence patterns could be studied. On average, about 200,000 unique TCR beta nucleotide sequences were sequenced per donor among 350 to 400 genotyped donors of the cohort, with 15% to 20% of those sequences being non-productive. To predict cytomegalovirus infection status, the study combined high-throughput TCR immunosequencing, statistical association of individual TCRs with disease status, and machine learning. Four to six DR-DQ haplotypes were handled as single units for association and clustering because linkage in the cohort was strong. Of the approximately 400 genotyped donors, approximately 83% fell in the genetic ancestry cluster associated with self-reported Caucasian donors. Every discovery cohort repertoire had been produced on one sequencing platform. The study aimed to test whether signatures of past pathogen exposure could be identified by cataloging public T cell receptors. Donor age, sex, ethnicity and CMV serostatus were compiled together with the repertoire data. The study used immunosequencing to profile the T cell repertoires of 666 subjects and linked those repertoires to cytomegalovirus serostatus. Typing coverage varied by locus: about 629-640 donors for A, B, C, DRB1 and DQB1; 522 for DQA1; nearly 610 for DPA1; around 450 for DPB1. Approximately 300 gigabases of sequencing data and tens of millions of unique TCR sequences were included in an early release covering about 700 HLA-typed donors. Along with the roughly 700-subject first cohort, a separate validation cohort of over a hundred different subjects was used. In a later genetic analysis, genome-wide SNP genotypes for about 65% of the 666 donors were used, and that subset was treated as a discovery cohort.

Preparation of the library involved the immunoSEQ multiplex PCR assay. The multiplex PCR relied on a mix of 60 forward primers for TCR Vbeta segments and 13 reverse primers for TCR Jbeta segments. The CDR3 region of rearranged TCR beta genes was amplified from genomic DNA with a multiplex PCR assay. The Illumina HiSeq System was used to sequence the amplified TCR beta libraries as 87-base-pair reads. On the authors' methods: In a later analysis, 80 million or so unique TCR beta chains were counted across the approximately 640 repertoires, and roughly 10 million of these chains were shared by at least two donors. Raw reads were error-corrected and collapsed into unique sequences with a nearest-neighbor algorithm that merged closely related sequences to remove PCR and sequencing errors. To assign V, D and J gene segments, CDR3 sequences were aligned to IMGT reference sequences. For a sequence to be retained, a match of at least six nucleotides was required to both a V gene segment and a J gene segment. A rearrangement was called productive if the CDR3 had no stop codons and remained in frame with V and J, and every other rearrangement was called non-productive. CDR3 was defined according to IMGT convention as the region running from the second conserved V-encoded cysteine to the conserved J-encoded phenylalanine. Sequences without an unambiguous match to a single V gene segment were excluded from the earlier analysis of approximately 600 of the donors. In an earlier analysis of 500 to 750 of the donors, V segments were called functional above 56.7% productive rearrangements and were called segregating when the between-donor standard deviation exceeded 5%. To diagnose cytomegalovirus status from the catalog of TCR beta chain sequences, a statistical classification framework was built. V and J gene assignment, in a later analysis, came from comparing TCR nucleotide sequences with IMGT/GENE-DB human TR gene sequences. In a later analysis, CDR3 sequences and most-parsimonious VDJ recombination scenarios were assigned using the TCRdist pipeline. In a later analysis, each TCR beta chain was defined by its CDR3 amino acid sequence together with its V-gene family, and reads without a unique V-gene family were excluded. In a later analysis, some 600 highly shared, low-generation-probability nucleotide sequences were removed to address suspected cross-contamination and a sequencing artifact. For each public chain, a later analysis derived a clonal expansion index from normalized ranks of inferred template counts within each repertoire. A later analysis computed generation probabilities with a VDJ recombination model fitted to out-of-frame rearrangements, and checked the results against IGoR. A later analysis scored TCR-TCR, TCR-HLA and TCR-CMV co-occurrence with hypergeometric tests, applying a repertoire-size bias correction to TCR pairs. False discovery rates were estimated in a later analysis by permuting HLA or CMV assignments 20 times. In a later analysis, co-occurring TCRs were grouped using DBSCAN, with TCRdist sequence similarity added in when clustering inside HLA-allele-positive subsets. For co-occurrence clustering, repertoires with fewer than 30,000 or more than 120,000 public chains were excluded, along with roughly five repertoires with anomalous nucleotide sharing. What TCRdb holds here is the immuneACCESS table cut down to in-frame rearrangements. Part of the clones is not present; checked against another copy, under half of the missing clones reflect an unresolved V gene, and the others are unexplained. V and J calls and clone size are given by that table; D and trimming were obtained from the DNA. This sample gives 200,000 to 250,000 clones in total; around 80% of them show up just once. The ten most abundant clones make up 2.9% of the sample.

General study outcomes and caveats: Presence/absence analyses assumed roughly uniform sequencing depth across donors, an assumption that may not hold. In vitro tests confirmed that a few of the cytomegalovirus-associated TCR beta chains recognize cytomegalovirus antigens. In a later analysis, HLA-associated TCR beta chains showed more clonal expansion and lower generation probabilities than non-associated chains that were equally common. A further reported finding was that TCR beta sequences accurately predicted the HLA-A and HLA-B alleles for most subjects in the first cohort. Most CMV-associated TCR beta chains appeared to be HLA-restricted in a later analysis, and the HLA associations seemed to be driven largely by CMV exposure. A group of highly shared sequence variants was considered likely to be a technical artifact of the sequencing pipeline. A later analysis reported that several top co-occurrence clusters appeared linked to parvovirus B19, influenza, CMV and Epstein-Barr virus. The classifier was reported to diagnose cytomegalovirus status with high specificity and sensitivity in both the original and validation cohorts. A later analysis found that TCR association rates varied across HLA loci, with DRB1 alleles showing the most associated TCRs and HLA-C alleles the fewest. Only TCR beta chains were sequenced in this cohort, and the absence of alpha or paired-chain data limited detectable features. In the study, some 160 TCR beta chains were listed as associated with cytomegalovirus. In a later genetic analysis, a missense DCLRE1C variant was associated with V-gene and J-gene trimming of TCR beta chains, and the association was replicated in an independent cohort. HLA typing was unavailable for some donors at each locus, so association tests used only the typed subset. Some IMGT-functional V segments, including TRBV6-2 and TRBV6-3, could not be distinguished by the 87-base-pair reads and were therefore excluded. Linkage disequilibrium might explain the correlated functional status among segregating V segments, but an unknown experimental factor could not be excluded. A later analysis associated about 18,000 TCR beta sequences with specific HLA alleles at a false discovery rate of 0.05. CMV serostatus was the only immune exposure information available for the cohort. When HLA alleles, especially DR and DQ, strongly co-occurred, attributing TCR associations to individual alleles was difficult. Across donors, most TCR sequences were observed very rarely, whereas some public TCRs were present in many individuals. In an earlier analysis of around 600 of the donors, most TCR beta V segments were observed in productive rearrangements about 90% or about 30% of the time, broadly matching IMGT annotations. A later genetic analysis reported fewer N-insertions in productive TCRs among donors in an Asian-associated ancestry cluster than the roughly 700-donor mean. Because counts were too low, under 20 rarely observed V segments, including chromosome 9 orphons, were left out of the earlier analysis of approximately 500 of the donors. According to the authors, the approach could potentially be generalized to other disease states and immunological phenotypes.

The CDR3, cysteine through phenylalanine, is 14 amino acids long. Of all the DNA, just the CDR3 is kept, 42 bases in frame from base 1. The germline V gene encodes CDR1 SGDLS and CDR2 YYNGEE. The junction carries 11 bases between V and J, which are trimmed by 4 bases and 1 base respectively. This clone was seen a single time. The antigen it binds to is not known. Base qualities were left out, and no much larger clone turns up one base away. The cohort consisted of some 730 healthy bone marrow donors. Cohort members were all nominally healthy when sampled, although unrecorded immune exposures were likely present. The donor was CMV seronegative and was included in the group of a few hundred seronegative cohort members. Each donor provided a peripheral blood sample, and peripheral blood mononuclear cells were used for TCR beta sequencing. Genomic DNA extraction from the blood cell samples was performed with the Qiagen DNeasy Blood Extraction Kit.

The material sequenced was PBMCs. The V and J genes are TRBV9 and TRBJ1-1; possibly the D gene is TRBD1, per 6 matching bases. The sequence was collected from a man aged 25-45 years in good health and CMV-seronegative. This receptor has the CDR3 CASSLQGRNTEAFF. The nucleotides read TGTGCCAGCAGCTTACAGGGACGGAACACTGAAGCTTTCTTT.